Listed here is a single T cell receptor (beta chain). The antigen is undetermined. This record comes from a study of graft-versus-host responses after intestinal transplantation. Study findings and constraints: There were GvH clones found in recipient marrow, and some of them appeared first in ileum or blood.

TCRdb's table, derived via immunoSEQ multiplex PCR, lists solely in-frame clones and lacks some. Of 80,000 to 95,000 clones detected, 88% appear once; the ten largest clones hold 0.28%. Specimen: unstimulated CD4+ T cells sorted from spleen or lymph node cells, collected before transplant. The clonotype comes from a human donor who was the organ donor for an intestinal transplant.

The chain's CDR3 is CASSGHSGNTIYF. CDR3 bases: TGTGCCAGCAGTGGACACTCTGGAAACACCATATATTTT. The gene calls are TRBV6-6 and TRBJ1-3; D may be TRBD1 (5 bases). The CDR3 totals 13 residues. Trimming left V 5 bases short and J 0 bases short, with 5 bases between. Germline CDR1 reads MNHNY; CDR2 reads SVGAGI (reference sequence).